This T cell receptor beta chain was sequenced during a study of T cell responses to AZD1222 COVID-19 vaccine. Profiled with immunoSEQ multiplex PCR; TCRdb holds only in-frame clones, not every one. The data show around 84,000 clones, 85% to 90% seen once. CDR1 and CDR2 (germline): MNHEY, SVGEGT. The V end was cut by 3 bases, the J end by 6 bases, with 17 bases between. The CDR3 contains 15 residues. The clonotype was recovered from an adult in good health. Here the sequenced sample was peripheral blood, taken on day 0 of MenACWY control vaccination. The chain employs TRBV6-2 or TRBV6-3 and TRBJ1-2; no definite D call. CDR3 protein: CASSYLPDLRDGYTF. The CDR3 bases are TGTGCCAGCAGTTATCTCCCGGACCTTCGGGATGGCTACACCTTC.